This record concerns one T cell receptor beta chain sequence. How the authors handled the data: Estimated nucleated cell counts came from reference gene primer amplification. Libraries were prepared by immunoSEQ multiplex PCR; TCRdb keeps only in-frame clonotypes and omits some of them. V and J calls and clone size are copied from that table; D and trimming were computed from the DNA. The repertoire includes about 200,000 clones, around nine tenths of them detected once, and about 1.6% sits in the top ten. These data belong to a study of blood T cell repertoires in COVID-19. Trimming at V came to 4 bases and at J to 1 base, leaving 2 bases not matched to a gene. The V gene's germline CDR1 is LGHDT and CDR2 YNNKEL (reference sequence). This CDR3 is 15 amino acids long.

V and J are TRBV3-1 (or the pseudogene TRBV3-2) and TRBJ2-3; TRBD2 matches 10 bases. Sequencing used peripheral blood. This receptor was obtained from a man between 18 and 35 years old with active or convalescent COVID-19. The CDR3 loop is CASSRTSGRTDTQYF. CDR3 DNA: TGTGCCAGCAGCCGGACTAGCGGACGCACAGATACGCAGTATTTT.